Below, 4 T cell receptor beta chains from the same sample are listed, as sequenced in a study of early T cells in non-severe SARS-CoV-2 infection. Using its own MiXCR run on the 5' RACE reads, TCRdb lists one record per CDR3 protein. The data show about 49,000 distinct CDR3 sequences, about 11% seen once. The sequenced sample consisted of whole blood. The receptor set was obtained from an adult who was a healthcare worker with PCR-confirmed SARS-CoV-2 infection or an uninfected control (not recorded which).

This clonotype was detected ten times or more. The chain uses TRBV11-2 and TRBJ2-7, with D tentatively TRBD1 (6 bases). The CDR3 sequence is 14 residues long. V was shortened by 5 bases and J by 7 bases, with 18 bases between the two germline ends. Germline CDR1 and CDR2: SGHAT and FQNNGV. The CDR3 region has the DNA TGTGCCAGCAGCCCCAGGTGGGCAGGGGATGAGCAGTACTTC. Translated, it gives CASSPRWAGDEQYF.

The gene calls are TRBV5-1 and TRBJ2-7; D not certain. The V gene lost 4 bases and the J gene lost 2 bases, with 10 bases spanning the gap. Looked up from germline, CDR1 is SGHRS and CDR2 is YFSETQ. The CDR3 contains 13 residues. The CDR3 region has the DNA TGCGCCAGCAGCGATCAGCTCCCCTACGAGCAGTACTTC. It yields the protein CASSDQLPYEQYF.

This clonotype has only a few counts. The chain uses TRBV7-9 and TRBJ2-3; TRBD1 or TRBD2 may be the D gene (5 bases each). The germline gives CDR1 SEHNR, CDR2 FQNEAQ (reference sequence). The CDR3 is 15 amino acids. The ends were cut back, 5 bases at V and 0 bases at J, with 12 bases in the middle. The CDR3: CASSKGTGSTDTQYF. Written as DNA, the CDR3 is TGTGCCAGCAGCAAGGGGACCGGAAGCACAGATACGCAGTATTTT.

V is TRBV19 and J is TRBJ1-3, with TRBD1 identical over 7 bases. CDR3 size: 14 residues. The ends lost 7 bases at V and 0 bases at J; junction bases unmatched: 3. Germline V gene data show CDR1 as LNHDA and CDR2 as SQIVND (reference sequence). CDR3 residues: CASIDRASGNTIYF. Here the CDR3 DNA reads TGTGCCAGTATAGACAGGGCCTCTGGAAACACCATATATTTT.